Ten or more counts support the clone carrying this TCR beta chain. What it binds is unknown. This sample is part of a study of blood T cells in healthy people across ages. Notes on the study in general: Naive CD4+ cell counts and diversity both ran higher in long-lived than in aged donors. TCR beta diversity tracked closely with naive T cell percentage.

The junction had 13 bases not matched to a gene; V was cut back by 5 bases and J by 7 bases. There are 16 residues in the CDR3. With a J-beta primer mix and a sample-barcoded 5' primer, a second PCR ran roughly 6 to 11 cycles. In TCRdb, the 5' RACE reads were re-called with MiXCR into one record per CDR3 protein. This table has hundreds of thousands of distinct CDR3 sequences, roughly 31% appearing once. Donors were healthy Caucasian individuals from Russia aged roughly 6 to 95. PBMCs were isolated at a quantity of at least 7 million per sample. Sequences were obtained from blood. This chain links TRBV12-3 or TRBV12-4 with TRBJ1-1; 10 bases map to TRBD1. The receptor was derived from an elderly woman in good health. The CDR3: CASSPLIDRGRVEAFF. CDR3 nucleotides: TGTGCCAGCAGTCCCCTTATTGACAGGGGGCGGGTTGAAGCTTTCTTT.